This T cell receptor beta chain was sequenced in a study of blood T cells in healthy people across ages. Germline V gene sequence: CDR1 SQVTM, CDR2 ANQGSEA. This CDR3 region has 14 residues. V gave up 0 bases and J gave up 3 bases, with 9 bases separating them. Study observations and caveats: Any conclusive comparison of naive versus antigen-experienced cells was prevented by using unsorted PBMCs.

PCR was performed a second time for about 7 to 11 cycles using a sample-barcoded 5' primer and a J-beta primer mix. TCRdb re-derived calls from the 5' RACE reads in MiXCR, one entry per CDR3 protein. The table shows around 1.7 million distinct CDR3 sequences, with 28% occurring only once. With regard to this clonotype: What it binds is not known.

This clonotype was obtained from a woman younger than 45 in good health. Sequencing used blood. This rearrangement joins TRBV29-1 to TRBJ1-3; D is uncertain. The CDR3 DNA sequence: TGCAGCGTTGAAGATTTGGACTTTGGAAACACCATATATTTT. This codes for CSVEDLDFGNTIYF.